One sample yielded the 20 T cell receptor beta chains listed below, sequenced in a study of PD-1 blockade in classical Hodgkin lymphoma. Time point given: cycle 4 day 1 (C4D1), after five to seven weeks of nivolumab. All patients relapsed after autologous stem cell transplantation, and brentuximab vedotin exposure varied. The assay was immunoSEQ multiplex PCR, and TCRdb's table has in-frame clones only and misses some. The sample includes tens of thousands of clones, roughly 78% of them seen just once. Sequenced material: peripheral blood mononuclear cells (PBMCs), taken before the fourth cycle of nivolumab. The receptors here all came from a human donor with classical Hodgkin lymphoma.

The chain joins TRBV10-3 to TRBJ2-1; D possibly corresponds to TRBD1 (5 bases). The germline CDR1 and CDR2 sequences are ENHRY and SYGVKD. There are 13 residues in the CDR3. The V gene lost 5 bases and the J gene lost 8 bases, with 13 bases spanning the gap. The CDR3 DNA sequence: TGTGCCATCAGTCCGGACACGAGCCATGAGCAGTTCTTC. Translating gives CAISPDTSHEQFF.

The chain combines TRBV28 with TRBJ1-1, with D maybe TRBD1 (5 bases). The CDR3 spans 14 residues. The V gene lost 1 base and the J gene lost 4 bases, with 10 bases spanning the gap. From germline, CDR1 is MDHEN and CDR2 SYDVKM. Written as DNA, the CDR3 is TGTGCCAGCAGTTTATTTGAGAGGGGCACTGAAGCTTTCTTT. This sequence encodes CASSLFERGTEAFF.

V usage is TRBV7-3 and J usage is TRBJ1-2, with 7 bases aligning to TRBD1. Germline V CDR1 and CDR2: SGHTA, FQGTGA. This CDR3 is 15 amino acids long. Trimming removed 5 bases from V and 7 bases from J; junction bases left unmatched: 13. The CDR3 region is CASSPQGGRDFGYTF. The CDR3 DNA reads TGTGCCAGCAGCCCACAAGGGGGCCGGGACTTTGGCTACACCTTC.

V and J are TRBV9 and TRBJ1-2, with 9 nucleotides matching TRBD1. Unmatched junction bases numbered 11, after V lost 3 bases and J lost 8 bases. The CDR3 consists of 15 residues. Germline CDR1 is SGDLS and CDR2 is YYNGEE. CDR3 amino acids: CASSGGGQGAYGYTF. DNA for the CDR3: TGTGCCAGCAGCGGAGGGGGACAGGGAGCCTACGGCTACACCTTC.

This clone showed up just a few times. The gene calls are TRBV27 and TRBJ2-7, with 11 bases fitting TRBD2. The CDR3 contains 20 residues. V shed 5 bases and J 6 bases; nucleotides not matched to a gene: 24. Germline-derived CDR1 and CDR2 are MNHEY and SMNVEV (reference sequence). CDR3 nucleotides: TGTGCCAGCAGTATGTCGACGAAACTAGCGGGAGACGGTGGTGGGTTCGAGCAGTACTTC. Its translation is CASSMSTKLAGDGGGFEQYF.

The chain has TRBV9 and TRBJ2-7; weak D call: TRBD1 (6 bases). The CDR3 consists of 13 residues. With 4 bases removed from V and 3 bases from J, the gap between germline ends came to 11 bases. The germline V gene encodes CDR1 SGDLS and CDR2 YYNGEE. CDR3 sequence reads: CASSPRDIYEQYF. In DNA, the CDR3 is TGTGCCAGCAGCCCCCGGGACATCTACGAGCAGTACTTC.

This clone has more than one count but fewer than ten. The chain joins TRBV9 to TRBJ1-2; 9 bases fit TRBD1. The CDR3 sequence is 14 residues long. The germline CDR1 and CDR2 sequences are SGDLS and YYNGEE. V gave up 4 bases and J gave up 7 bases; unmatched junction bases: 8. CDR3 loop: CASSTYRDRVGYTF. Here the CDR3 DNA reads TGTGCCAGCAGCACTTACCGGGACAGGGTTGGCTACACCTTC.

This clone was observed a handful of times. The chain recombines TRBV30 with TRBJ1-1; the D is unclear. The CDR3 contains 12 residues. The V end lost 2 bases, the J end lost 4 bases, and 8 bases lay between the germline ends. The germline CDR1 and CDR2 sequences are GTSNPN and SVGIG (reference sequence). In nucleotides, the CDR3 is TGTGCCTGGAGTAGGGAGAGCACTGAAGCTTTCTTT. Residues: CAWSRESTEAFF.

The rearrangement links TRBV7-2 to TRBJ2-3, with D possibly being TRBD1 or TRBD2 (6 bases each). Germline CDR1 is SGHTA and CDR2 is FQGNSA. Between the trimmed V and J ends, which lost 1 base and 3 bases, there was a span of 11 bases. The length of the CDR3 is 15 residues. The CDR3 DNA reads as TGTGCCAGCAGCTTAGGGGGGGCAGGTACAGATACGCAGTATTTT. Translation gives CASSLGGAGTDTQYF.

This clone was recorded once. The V gene is TRBV28, the J gene TRBJ2-7; 11 bases map to TRBD2. The CDR3 length is 15 residues. CDR1 and CDR2 from the germline V gene are MDHEN and SYDVKM. Trimming removed 10 bases from V and 3 bases from J; junction bases left unmatched: 11. The CDR3 nucleotides read TGTGCCATCCAACCCGGACTAGCGGGCAGCTACGAGCAGTACTTC. It is translated as CAIQPGLAGSYEQYF.

Here the CDR3 reads CASSERGPNYGYTF. Written as DNA, the CDR3 is TGTGCCAGCAGTGAACGTGGCCCAAACTATGGCTACACCTTC. This chain connects TRBV6-1 to TRBJ1-2; no definite D call. In germline, CDR1 is MNHNS, CDR2 SASEGT. Trimming took off 2 bases at V and 2 bases at J, with 9 bases between the two ends. The CDR3 runs to 14 residues.

The chain links TRBV6-1 to TRBJ2-7; D remains ambiguous. V dropped 6 bases and J dropped 3 bases, with 18 bases sitting between them. CDR1 and CDR2 (germline): MNHNS, SASEGT. There are 15 residues in the CDR3. The CDR3 sequence is CASRLGRIVNYEQYF. The CDR3 DNA is TGTGCCAGCAGACTTGGACGGATCGTCAACTACGAGCAGTACTTC.

The chain uses TRBV28 and TRBJ2-5; D gene ambiguous. The CDR3 covers 14 residues. The V end lost 6 bases, the J end lost 7 bases, and 18 bases lay between the germline ends. Looked up from germline, CDR1 is MDHEN and CDR2 is SYDVKM. The CDR3 coding sequence is TGTGCCAGCAGCCGTCCATCCCCCGACGGGACCCAGTACTTC. Translating gives CASSRPSPDGTQYF. Full variable domain (outside the CDR3, taken from reference TRBV28 and TRBJ2-5): DVKVTQSSRYLVKRTGEKVFLECVQDMDHENMFWYRQDPGLGLRLIYFSYDVKMKEKGDIPEGYSVSREKKERFSLILESASTNQTSMYLCASSRPSPDGTQYFGPGTRLLVL.

The J gene is TRBJ2-7, the V gene TRBV28; 9 bases map to TRBD2. Germline lookup yields CDR1 MDHEN and CDR2 SYDVKM. The CDR3 is made up of 13 amino acids. With V trimmed by 9 bases and J by 0 bases, 3 bases remained unmatched. The CDR3 DNA is TGTGCCAGTCTAGCGGGAAGCTCCTACGAGCAGTACTTC. Its protein is CASLAGSSYEQYF.

The V call is TRBV4-3, the J call TRBJ2-7; the D gene could be TRBD1 or TRBD2 (5 bases each). V lost 0 bases and J 7 bases, leaving 10 bases between the germline ends. CDR3 length: 13 residues. Germline CDR1 and CDR2: LGHNA and YSLEER. As DNA, the CDR3 is TGCGCCAGCAGCCAAGAGGGGACGGGAGAGCAGTACTTC. Its protein product is CASSQEGTGEQYF.

V usage is TRBV28 and J usage is TRBJ2-2; D is possibly TRBD2 (5 bases). CDR1 MDHEN and CDR2 SYDVKM come from the germline V gene. V dropped 4 bases and J dropped 2 bases, with 14 bases sitting between them. The CDR3 sequence is 16 residues long. This CDR3 reads CASSSPGGSNTGELFF. The CDR3 DNA follows: TGTGCCAGCAGTTCCCCCGGAGGTAGCAACACCGGGGAGCTGTTTTTT.

In this sample, this clone turned up once. V usage is TRBV6-6 and J usage is TRBJ1-5; 7 nucleotides agree with TRBD1. J was trimmed by 2 bases and V by 6 bases; bases with no gene match: 7. The germline gives CDR1 MNHNY, CDR2 SVGAGI (reference sequence). The CDR3 length is 15 residues. The CDR3 bases are TGTGCCAGCAGAATAGGACAGGCTCGCAATCAGCCCCAGCATTTT. This codes for CASRIGQARNQPQHF.

This clone was counted ten times or more. The chain has TRBV18 and TRBJ2-2; 9 bases map to TRBD2. Germline lookup yields CDR1 KGHSH and CDR2 LQKENI. There are 16 residues in the CDR3. J lost 4 bases, V lost 4 bases, and 7 bases had no gene match. CDR3 sequence reads: CASSLRLAESTGELFF. For the CDR3, the DNA is TGTGCCAGCTCACTAAGACTAGCGGAAAGCACCGGGGAGCTGTTTTTT.

V and J are TRBV28 and TRBJ2-5, with 9 bases matching TRBD1. V was pared by 5 bases and J by 7 bases, with 11 bases of the junction left unmatched. This CDR3 region has 15 residues. CDR1 and CDR2 from the germline V gene are MDHEN and SYDVKM. CDR3 residues: CASSRTGDPLGTQYF. The CDR3 nucleotides are TGTGCCAGCAGTCGGACAGGGGACCCTTTAGGGACCCAGTACTTC.

The V call is TRBV27, the J call TRBJ2-3; D may be TRBD2 (7 bases). From germline, CDR1 is MNHEY and CDR2 SMNVEV (reference sequence). The CDR3 sequence is 15 residues long. The germline V and J ends were trimmed by 7 bases and 4 bases, with 18 bases remaining between them. This CDR3 is CASNPTGGPADTQYF. CDR3 in DNA: TGTGCCAGCAACCCAACCGGGGGGCCAGCAGATACGCAGTATTTT.